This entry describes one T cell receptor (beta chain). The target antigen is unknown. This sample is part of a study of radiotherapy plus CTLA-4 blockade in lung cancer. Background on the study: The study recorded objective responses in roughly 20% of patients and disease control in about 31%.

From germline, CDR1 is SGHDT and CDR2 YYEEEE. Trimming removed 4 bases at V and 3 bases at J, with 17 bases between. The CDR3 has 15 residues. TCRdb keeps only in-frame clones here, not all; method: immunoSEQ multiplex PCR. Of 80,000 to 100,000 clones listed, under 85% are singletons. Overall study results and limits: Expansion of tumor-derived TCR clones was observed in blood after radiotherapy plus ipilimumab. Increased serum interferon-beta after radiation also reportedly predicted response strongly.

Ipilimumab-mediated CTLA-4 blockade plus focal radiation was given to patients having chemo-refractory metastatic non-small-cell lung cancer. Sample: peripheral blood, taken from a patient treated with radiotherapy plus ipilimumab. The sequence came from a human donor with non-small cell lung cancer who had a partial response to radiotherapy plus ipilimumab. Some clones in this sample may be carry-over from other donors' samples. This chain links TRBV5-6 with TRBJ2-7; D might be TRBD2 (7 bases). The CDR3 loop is CASSHRAGHVYEQYF. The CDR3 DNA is TGTGCCAGCAGCCACCGAGCGGGACACGTCTACGAGCAGTACTTC.